The 32 T cell receptor beta chains given below trace back to one sample, sequenced in a study of glioma-infiltrating T cells after dendritic cell vaccination. Clones were read by immunoSEQ multiplex PCR, and TCRdb kept only the in-frame ones, dropping some. The sample includes over 55,000 clones, under 90% seen only once; the top ten take roughly 7.9%. The sequenced sample was blood, obtained before dendritic cell vaccination. The source of these receptors is a human donor with glioblastoma.

The chain employs TRBV27 and TRBJ1-2; 8 nucleotides agree with TRBD1. Losses at the gene ends were 0 bases for V and 6 bases for J; bases not matched to a gene: 3. This CDR3 contains 14 residues. Germline V gene sequence: CDR1 MNHEY, CDR2 SMNVEV (reference sequence). As DNA, the CDR3 is TGTGCCAGCAGTTTATCAAGGACAGGGCATGGCTACACCTTC. Encoded protein: CASSLSRTGHGYTF.

The rearrangement uses TRBV6-1 and TRBJ2-1, with D possibly matching TRBD2 (6 bases). The CDR3 has 17 amino acids. Trimming cost V 0 bases and J 3 bases, with 15 bases left between them. Germline V gene sequence: CDR1 MNHNS, CDR2 SASEGT. DNA for the CDR3: TGTGCCAGCAGTGAAGCTACCGGAGGGGTCCTCTACAATGAGCAGTTCTTC. Protein: CASSEATGGVLYNEQFF.

The rearrangement uses TRBV5-1 and TRBJ1-1, with D possibly being TRBD1 (5 bases). Trimming removed 5 bases from V and 1 base from J, with 18 bases in between. Germline CDR1 is SGHRS and CDR2 is YFSETQ. CDR3 size: 16 residues. CDR3 sequence: CASSTMGGAANTEAFF. The CDR3 DNA reads as TGCGCCAGCAGTACTATGGGGGGAGCAGCGAACACTGAAGCTTTCTTT.

V and J are TRBV5-1 and TRBJ1-6; maybe TRBD1 (5 bases). CDR3 length: 15 amino acids. The germline V gene has CDR1 SGHRS and CDR2 YFSETQ. The V and J ends lost 0 bases and 10 bases respectively, with 14 bases between them. This CDR3 reads CASSLVGDLGSPLHF. CDR3 in DNA: TGCGCCAGCAGCTTGGTCGGGGACTTGGGCTCACCCCTCCACTTT. Complete variable domain (other parts from reference TRBV5-1 and TRBJ1-6): KAGVTQTPRYLIKTRGQQVTLSCSPISGHRSVSWYQQTPGQGLQFLFEYFSETQRNKGNFPGRFSGRQFSNSRSEMNVSTLELGDSALYLCASSLVGDLGSPLHFGNGTRLTVT.

This chain connects TRBV5-1 to TRBJ2-7; D is possibly TRBD1 (5 bases). CDR3 length: 15 amino acids. Germline V CDR1 and CDR2: SGHRS, YFSETQ. The V and J ends lost 0 bases and 0 bases respectively, with 10 bases between them. CDR3 sequence (DNA): TGCGCCAGCAGCTTGGCACCGACAGACTCCTACGAGCAGTACTTC. It yields the protein CASSLAPTDSYEQYF.

The V call is TRBV15, the J call TRBJ1-1; tentatively, D is TRBD1 (5 bases). There are 15 residues in the CDR3. V lost 4 bases, J lost 7 bases, and 19 bases lay in between. Per the germline V gene, CDR1 is LNHNV and CDR2 is YYDKDF (reference sequence). The CDR3: CATSTPVEGRGEAFF. The CDR3 coding sequence is TGTGCCACCAGCACCCCTGTGGAGGGACGGGGTGAAGCTTTCTTT. The full variable domain, its missing parts supplied by reference TRBV15 and TRBJ1-1, is DAMVIQNPRYQVTQFGKPVTLSCSQTLNHNVMYWYQQKSSQAPKLLFHYYDKDFNNEADTPDNFQSRRPNTSFCFLDIRSPGLGDTAMYLCATSTPVEGRGEAFFGQGTRLTVV.

CDR3 sequence (DNA): TGTGCCAGCAGCCAACAGCCGACAGGGACCTATGGCTACACCTTC. It specifies CASSQQPTGTYGYTF. The chain carries TRBV14 and TRBJ1-2; TRBD1 agrees at 7 bases. The CDR3 is made up of 15 amino acids. J was trimmed by 4 bases and V by 2 bases; bases with no gene match: 7. Germline V gene data show CDR1 as SGHDN and CDR2 as FVKESK.

This clone was seen once. The V call is TRBV6-5, the J call TRBJ1-2; 8 nucleotides match TRBD1. J gave up 3 bases and V 6 bases, and 0 bases lay outside the gene matches. The CDR3 contains 12 residues. The germline CDR1 and CDR2 sequences are MNHEY and SVGAGI. The CDR3 nucleotides read TGTGCCAGCAGGACAGGGGACTATGGCTACACCTTC. It encodes CASRTGDYGYTF.

The table lists this clone with a few counts. J is TRBJ1-3 and V is TRBV4-1, with D unclear. This CDR3 comprises 15 residues. CDR1 MGHRA and CDR2 YSYEKL come from the germline V gene. V was pared by 0 bases and J by 0 bases, with 6 bases between. CDR3: CASSQDRGSGNTIYF. For the CDR3, the DNA is TGCGCCAGCAGCCAAGATCGGGGCTCTGGAAACACCATATATTTT.

This clone was found a few times. The genes are TRBV7-3 and TRBJ2-3; 9 bases line up with TRBD2. The CDR3 is 15 amino acids. J was trimmed by 7 bases and V by 1 base; bases with no gene match: 6. Germline V gives CDR1 SGHTA, CDR2 FQGTGA. CDR3 in DNA: TGTGCCAGCAGCTTAATGGCGGGGGGGCCAAATACGCAGTATTTT. Translated, it gives CASSLMAGGPNTQYF.

J is TRBJ2-1 and V is TRBV7-9; 11 positions match TRBD2. Germline V gives CDR1 SEHNR, CDR2 FQNEAQ (reference sequence). The CDR3 is 18 amino acids. V trimming: 1 base; J trimming: 0 bases; junction bases outside the gene matches: 5. The CDR3 here is CASSLGLAGFSSYNEQFF. DNA of the CDR3: TGTGCCAGCAGCTTAGGACTAGCGGGGTTTAGCTCCTACAATGAGCAGTTCTTC. Looking up the rest from reference TRBV7-9 and TRBJ2-1 gives the full variable domain: DTGVSQNPRHKITKRGQNVTFRCDPISEHNRLYWYRQTLGQGPEFLTYFQNEAQLEKSRLLSDRFSAERPKGSFSTLEIQRTEQGDSAMYLCASSLGLAGFSSYNEQFFGPGTRLTVL.

Ten or more counts support this clone. This chain connects TRBV2 to TRBJ1-2; D is undetermined. Trimming shortened V by 5 bases and J by 0 bases, and 10 bases separated the two germline ends. This CDR3 has 14 amino acids. Germline CDR1 is SNHLY and CDR2 is FYNNEI. CDR3 sequence: CASSTMSANYGYTF. The CDR3 DNA reads TGTGCCAGCAGTACGATGTCAGCTAACTATGGCTACACCTTC.

The chain links TRBV15 to TRBJ1-2, with 10 bases fitting TRBD1. Per the germline V gene, CDR1 is LNHNV and CDR2 is YYDKDF (reference sequence). The CDR3 runs to 16 residues. J was trimmed by 3 bases and V by 2 bases; bases with no gene match: 6. The CDR3 reads CATSRKQGQGDYGYTF. CDR3 in DNA: TGTGCCACCAGCAGAAAGCAAGGACAGGGGGACTATGGCTACACCTTC.

CDR3 nucleotide sequence: TGCGCCAGCAGCTTGGGGGGACAACTCACTGAAGCTTTCTTT. Its protein is CASSLGGQLTEAFF. The chain combines TRBV5-1 with TRBJ1-1, with D tentatively TRBD1 (6 bases). The CDR3 runs 14 residues. V dropped 0 bases and J dropped 4 bases, with 10 bases sitting between them. Germline CDR1 reads SGHRS; CDR2 reads YFSETQ.

V and J are TRBV7-6 and TRBJ1-2; 7 nucleotides align to TRBD1. Germline V gene data show CDR1 as SGHVS and CDR2 as FNYEAQ. Losses at the gene ends were 5 bases for V and 4 bases for J; bases not matched to a gene: 16. The CDR3 has 17 residues. The CDR3: CASSPGTDPGGTYGYTF. CDR3 in DNA: TGTGCCAGCAGCCCAGGGACAGACCCTGGAGGTACCTATGGCTACACCTTC. Based on the CDR3 plus reference TRBV7-6 and TRBJ1-2, the full variable domain is GAGVSQSPRYKVTKRGQDVALRCDPISGHVSLYWYRQALGQGPEFLTYFNYEAQQDKSGLPNDRFSAERPEGSISTLTIQRTEQRDSAMYRCASSPGTDPGGTYGYTFGSGTRLTVV.

The chain employs TRBV19 and TRBJ1-1; 7 bases map to TRBD1. CDR1 and CDR2 from the germline V gene are LNHDA and SQIVND (reference sequence). Trimming cost V 0 bases and J 4 bases; bases outside gene matches: 8. This CDR3 comprises 16 residues. CDR3 loop: CASSIDLTGLGTEAFF. CDR3 DNA sequence: TGTGCCAGTAGTATAGACCTGACAGGGTTGGGCACTGAAGCTTTCTTT.

The chain links TRBV4-2 to TRBJ2-1; D possibly corresponds to TRBD2 (5 bases). Germline V gene lookup returns CDR1 LGHNA and CDR2 YNFKEQ. The CDR3 covers 12 residues. Trimming left V 11 bases short and J 8 bases short, with 16 bases between. CDR3 amino acids: CAYSRPGDEQFF. In DNA form, the CDR3 reads TGTGCCTATTCCCGGCCCGGGGATGAGCAGTTCTTC.

This sequence joins TRBV7-9 and TRBJ1-1, with D maybe TRBD1 (5 bases). CDR1 SEHNR and CDR2 FQNEAQ come from the germline V gene (reference sequence). CDR3 length equals 15 residues. Trimming stripped 1 base from V and 4 bases from J, with 13 bases between. The CDR3 loop reads CASSLDLGGVTEAFF. CDR3 in DNA: TGTGCCAGCAGCTTAGACTTGGGGGGAGTCACTGAAGCTTTCTTT.

Details on this clone: Relative to the germline gene, one junction end is altered; a read error may explain this. The chain uses TRBV7-7 and TRBJ2-1; 10 bases agree with TRBD1. CDR3 length equals 16 residues. CDR1 is SSHAT, CDR2 FNYEAQ, per germline (reference sequence). In DNA form, the CDR3 reads TGTGCTAGCAGCTTAGGGGGACAGGGGCTGGGGAATGAGCAGTTCTTC. It translates to CASSLGGQGLGNEQFF.

The genes are TRBV6-4 and TRBJ1-6; 9 bases line up with TRBD1. J was trimmed by 9 bases and V by 8 bases; bases with no gene match: 11. Germline CDR1 is MRHNA and CDR2 is SNTAGT. The CDR3 has 15 amino acids. DNA for the CDR3: TGTGCCAGCCCACGGACCGGGACAGGGCGTTCACCCCTCCACTTT. It specifies CASPRTGTGRSPLHF.

The chain uses TRBV2 and TRBJ2-2; TRBD1 aligns across 8 bases. Germline V gives CDR1 SNHLY, CDR2 FYNNEI. V dropped 5 bases and J dropped 5; count of bases not matched to a gene: 7. CDR3 size: 15 residues. CDR3: CASSFLTGGTGELFF. The CDR3 nucleotides are TGTGCCAGCAGTTTTCTCACAGGGGGAACCGGGGAGCTGTTTTTT.

CDR3 sequence reads: CASSEQGGGNEKLFF. The CDR3 DNA sequence: TGTGCCAGCAGTGAGCAGGGGGGAGGTAATGAAAAACTGTTTTTT. The chain has TRBV6-1 and TRBJ1-4, with 7 bases identical to TRBD1. Germline V lookup: CDR1 MNHNS, CDR2 SASEGT. The CDR3 is made up of 15 amino acids. Trimming took 3 bases from V and 4 from J; bases not matched to a gene: 5.

The chain recombines TRBV7-2 with TRBJ2-5; D is unclear. The CDR3 totals 13 residues. The germline gives CDR1 SGHTA, CDR2 FQGNSA. Trimming shortened V by 2 bases and J by 0 bases, and 4 bases separated the two germline ends. For the CDR3, the DNA is TGTGCCAGCAGCTTAAGCTACCAAGAGACCCAGTACTTC. This gives the protein CASSLSYQETQYF.

Only one count was recorded for this clone. CDR3 sequence reads: CASSSGQFDSPLHF. In DNA form, the CDR3 reads TGTGCCAGCAGCTCTGGACAGTTTGATTCACCCCTCCACTTT. This chain links TRBV7-9 with TRBJ1-6; the D gene is possibly TRBD1 (6 bases). Germline V gives CDR1 SEHNR, CDR2 FQNEAQ (reference sequence). The CDR3 runs 14 residues. V lost 4 bases and J lost 8, with 12 bases in between.

The rearrangement links TRBV30 to TRBJ1-2; maybe TRBD1 (6 bases). The CDR3 runs 14 residues. The germline V and J ends were trimmed by 2 bases and 4 bases, with 14 bases remaining between them. Germline CDR1 GTSNPN, CDR2 SVGIG (reference sequence). The CDR3 spells CAWSREGVLYGYTF. CDR3 bases: TGTGCCTGGAGTCGAGAGGGGGTCCTCTATGGCTACACCTTC.

J is TRBJ2-5 and V is TRBV9; TRBD2 is a possible D gene (5 bases). V was trimmed by 0 bases and J by 2 bases, leaving 11 bases between them. CDR1 is SGDLS and CDR2 is YYNGEE in the germline V gene. The CDR3 loop spans 15 amino acids. In DNA, the CDR3 is TGTGCCAGCAGCGTAGGGTCTACTAGTCAAGAGACCCAGTACTTC. The encoded protein is CASSVGSTSQETQYF.

This sequence joins TRBV23-1 and TRBJ1-2, with no clear D. TRBV23-1 carries the ORF label, with uncertain function. Trimming cost V 0 bases and J 0 bases, with 20 bases left between them. The CDR3 extends over 19 amino acids. The CDR3 spells CASSQSGGPRLEANYGYTF. CDR3 bases: TGCGCCAGCAGTCAATCGGGAGGGCCACGTTTGGAGGCTAACTATGGCTACACCTTC.

The gene calls are TRBV5-5 and TRBJ2-7; D ambiguous. CDR1 and CDR2 from the germline V gene are SGHKS and YYEKEE (reference sequence). V was shortened by 0 bases and J by 2 bases, with 12 bases between the two germline ends. The CDR3 totals 15 residues. The CDR3 protein is CASSLAASLTYEQYF. The CDR3 nucleotides are TGTGCCAGCAGCTTGGCAGCGTCCCTCACCTACGAGCAGTACTTC.

The CDR3: CASSYSAGGETQYF. The CDR3 DNA reads as TGTGCCAGCAGTTACTCGGCCGGGGGTGAGACCCAGTACTTC. The chain is built from TRBV6-6 and TRBJ2-5; perhaps TRBD2 as D (6 bases). Per germline, CDR1 MNHNY and CDR2 SVGAGI (reference sequence). The CDR3 covers 14 residues. V shed 0 bases and J shed 5 bases, with 10 bases lying between them.

V gene TRBV6-1 combines with J gene TRBJ1-5; 11 positions match TRBD1. The CDR3 spans 15 residues. The V gene's germline CDR1 is MNHNS and CDR2 SASEGT. J was trimmed by 7 bases and V by 5 bases; bases with no gene match: 7. Here the CDR3 DNA reads TGTGCCAGCAGTAAGGACAGGGGGCAGTGGCAGCCCCAGCATTTT. Protein: CASSKDRGQWQPQHF.

The rearrangement joins TRBV9 to TRBJ2-1; D is uncertain. The germline V and J ends were trimmed by 0 bases and 1 base, with 2 bases remaining between them. Per the germline V gene, CDR1 is SGDLS and CDR2 is YYNGEE. The CDR3 extends over 13 amino acids. The CDR3 reads CASSVASYNEQFF. CDR3 DNA sequence: TGTGCCAGCAGCGTAGCTTCCTACAATGAGCAGTTCTTC. The whole variable domain, remainder taken from reference TRBV9 and TRBJ2-1, is DSGVTQTPKHLITATGQRVTLRCSPRSGDLSVYWYQQSLDQGLQFLIQYYNGEERAKGNILERFSAQQFPDLHSELNLSSLELGDSALYFCASSVASYNEQFFGPGTRLTVL.

The chain's CDR3 is CASSQSCGRTEAFF. CDR3 nucleotides: TGCGCCAGCAGTCAATCCTGCGGCCGCACTGAAGCTTTCTTT. This chain connects TRBV23-1 to TRBJ1-1; D is uncertain. TRBV23-1 is sorted into the ORF group, with uncertain function. This CDR3 is 14 amino acids long. V was trimmed by 0 bases and J by 4 bases, leaving 9 bases between them.